One TCR beta chain is described in this entry. The protocol was immunoSEQ multiplex PCR, while the TCRdb copy is restricted to in-frame clones and leaves out a portion. Altogether some 200,000 clones are present, around 84% being singletons, with the ten largest covering roughly 4.2%. V was trimmed by 0 bases and J by 13 bases, leaving 10 bases between them. Germline CDR1 and CDR2: SEHNR and FQNEAQ (reference sequence). CDR3 length: 13 amino acids. This record belongs to a study of blood T cell repertoires in COVID-19. Overall study: The cDNA or gDNA used as material had been derived from T cells, B-cell-depleted T cells, or PBMCs.

The V call is TRBV7-9, the J call TRBJ1-6; D not resolved. This receptor was obtained from a man in his fifties or sixties with acute or convalescent COVID-19. The sequencing sample was made of peripheral blood. The CDR3 spells CASSLARLSPLHF. The CDR3 DNA follows: TGTGCCAGCAGCTTAGCCAGGCTGTCTCCCCTCCACTTT. Combining the CDR3 with reference TRBV7-9 and TRBJ1-6 gives the whole variable domain DTGVSQNPRHKITKRGQNVTFRCDPISEHNRLYWYRQTLGQGPEFLTYFQNEAQLEKSRLLSDRFSAERPKGSFSTLEIQRTEQGDSAMYLCASSLARLSPLHFGNGTRLTVT.